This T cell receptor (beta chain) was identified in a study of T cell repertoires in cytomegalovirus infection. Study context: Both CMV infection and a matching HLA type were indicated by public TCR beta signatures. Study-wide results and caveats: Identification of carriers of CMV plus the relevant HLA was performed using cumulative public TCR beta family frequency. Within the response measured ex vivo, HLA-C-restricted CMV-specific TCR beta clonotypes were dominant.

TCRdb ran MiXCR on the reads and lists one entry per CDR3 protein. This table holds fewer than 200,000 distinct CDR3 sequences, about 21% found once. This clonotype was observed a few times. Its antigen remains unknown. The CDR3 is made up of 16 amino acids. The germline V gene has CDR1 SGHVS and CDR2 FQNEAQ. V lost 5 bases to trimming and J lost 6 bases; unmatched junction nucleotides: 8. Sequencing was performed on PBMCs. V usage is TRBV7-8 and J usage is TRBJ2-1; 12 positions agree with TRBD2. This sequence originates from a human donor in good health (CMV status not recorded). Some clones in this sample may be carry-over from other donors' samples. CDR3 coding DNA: TGTGCCAGCAGCCAAAGACTAGCGGGAGTCTCCAATGAGCAGTTCTTC. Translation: CASSQRLAGVSNEQFF.